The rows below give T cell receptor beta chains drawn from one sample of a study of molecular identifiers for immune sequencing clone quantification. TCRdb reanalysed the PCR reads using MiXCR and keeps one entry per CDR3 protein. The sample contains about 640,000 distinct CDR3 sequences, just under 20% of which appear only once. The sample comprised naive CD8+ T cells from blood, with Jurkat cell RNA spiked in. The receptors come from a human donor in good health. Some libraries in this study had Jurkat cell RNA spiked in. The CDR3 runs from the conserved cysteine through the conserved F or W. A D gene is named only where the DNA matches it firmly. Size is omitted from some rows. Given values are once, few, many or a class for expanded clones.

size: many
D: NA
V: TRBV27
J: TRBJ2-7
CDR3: CASSLRGNTYEQYF
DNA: TGTGCCAGCAGTTTGAGAGGGAACACCTACGAGCAGTACTTC

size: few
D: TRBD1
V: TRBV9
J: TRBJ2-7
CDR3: CASSVEGGTYEQYF
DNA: TGTGCCAGCAGCGTGGAAGGGGGCACCTACGAGCAGTACTTC

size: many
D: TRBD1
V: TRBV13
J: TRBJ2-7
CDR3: CASSPGQGATTSYEQYF
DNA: TGTGCCAGCAGCCCGGGACAGGGGGCCACCACCTCCTACGAGCAGTACTTC

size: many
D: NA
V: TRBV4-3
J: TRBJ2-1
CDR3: CASSQDLGGRYNEQFF
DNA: TGCGCCAGCAGCCAAGATCTGGGGGGCCGCTACAATGAGCAGTTCTTC

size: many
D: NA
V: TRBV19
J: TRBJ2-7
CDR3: CASKSWAGDYEQYF
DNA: TGTGCCAGTAAGTCTTGGGCAGGAGATTACGAGCAGTACTTC

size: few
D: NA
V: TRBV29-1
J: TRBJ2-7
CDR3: CSVEATGGGLFYEQYF
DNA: TGCAGCGTTGAAGCCACAGGAGGGGGACTATTCTACGAGCAGTACTTC

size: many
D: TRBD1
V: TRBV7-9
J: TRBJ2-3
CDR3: CASSLLDRGRDTQYF
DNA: TGTGCCAGCAGCTTATTGGACAGGGGTAGAGATACGCAGTATTTT

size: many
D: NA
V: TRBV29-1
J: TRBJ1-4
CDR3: CSVDVGGTTNEKLFF
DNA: TGCAGCGTTGATGTTGGAGGCACAACTAATGAAAAACTGTTTTTT

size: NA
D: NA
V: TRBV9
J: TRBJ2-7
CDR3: CASSAGGEAYEQYF
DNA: TGTGCCAGCAGCGCGGGTGGGGAAGCCTACGAGCAGTACTTC

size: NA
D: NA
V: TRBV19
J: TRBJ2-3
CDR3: CASATVSTDTQYF
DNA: TGTGCCAGCGCGACTGTCAGCACAGATACGCAGTATTTT

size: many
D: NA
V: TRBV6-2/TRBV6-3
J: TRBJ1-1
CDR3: CASIGVAGTEAFF
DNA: TGTGCCAGCATCGGAGTGGCGGGCACTGAAGCTTTCTTT

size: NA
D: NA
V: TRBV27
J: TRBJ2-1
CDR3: CASSPGRDLEQFF
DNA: TGTGCCAGCAGTCCCGGACGCGACCTTGAGCAGTTCTTC

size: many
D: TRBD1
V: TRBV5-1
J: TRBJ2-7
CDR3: CASSLEDRGAYEQYF
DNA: TGCGCCAGCAGCTTGGAGGACAGGGGGGCCTACGAGCAGTACTTC

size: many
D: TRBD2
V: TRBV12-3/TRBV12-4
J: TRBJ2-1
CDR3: CASSLTGGLAGSGQFF
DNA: TGTGCCAGCAGCCTGACGGGGGGACTAGCGGGATCTGGGCAGTTCTTC

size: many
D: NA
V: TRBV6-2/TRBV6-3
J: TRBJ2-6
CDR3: CASSYSKSKRVSGANVLTF
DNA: TGTGCCAGCAGTTACTCGAAGTCCAAACGAGTCTCTGGGGCCAACGTCCTGACTTTC

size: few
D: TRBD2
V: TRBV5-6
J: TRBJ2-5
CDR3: CASSQTSGGAWGQETQYF
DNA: TGTGCCAGCAGCCAGACTAGCGGGGGGGCCTGGGGCCAAGAGACCCAGTACTTC

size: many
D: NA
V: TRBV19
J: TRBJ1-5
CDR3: CASTSMAGGDQPQHF
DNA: TGTGCCAGTACTAGTATGGCAGGAGGTGATCAGCCCCAGCATTTT

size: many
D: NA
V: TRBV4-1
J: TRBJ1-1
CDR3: CASSQGRQGFGQGSEAFF
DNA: TGCGCCAGCAGCCAAGGCCGCCAGGGTTTCGGTCAGGGATCTGAAGCTTTCTTT

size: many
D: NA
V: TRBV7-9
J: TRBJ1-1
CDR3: CASSLHPSVAEAFF
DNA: TGTGCCAGCAGCTTACACCCATCGGTGGCTGAAGCTTTCTTT

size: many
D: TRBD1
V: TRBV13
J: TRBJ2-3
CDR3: CASSSSPGQGMSDTQYF
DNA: TGTGCCAGCAGCTCCAGTCCGGGACAGGGTATGTCCGATACGCAGTATTTT

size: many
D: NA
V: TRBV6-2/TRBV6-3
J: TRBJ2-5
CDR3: CASSYFRGGETQYF
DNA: TGTGCCAGCAGTTACTTCAGAGGCGGGGAGACCCAGTACTTC

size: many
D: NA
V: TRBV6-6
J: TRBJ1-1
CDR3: CASTRAGINTEAFF
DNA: TGTGCCAGCACTAGGGCAGGTATTAACACTGAAGCTTTCTTT

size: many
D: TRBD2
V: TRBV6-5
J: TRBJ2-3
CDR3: CASSYGGRALDTQYF
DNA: TGTGCCAGCAGTTACGGCGGGAGGGCCTTAGATACGCAGTATTTT

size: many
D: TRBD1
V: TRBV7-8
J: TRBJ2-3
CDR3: CASSTYRGSTDTQYF
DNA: TGTGCCAGCAGCACCTACAGGGGCAGCACAGATACGCAGTATTTT

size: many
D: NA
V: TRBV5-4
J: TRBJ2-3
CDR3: CASNSVAAGSTDTQYF
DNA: TGTGCCAGCAACTCTGTTGCGGCGGGTAGCACAGATACGCAGTATTTT

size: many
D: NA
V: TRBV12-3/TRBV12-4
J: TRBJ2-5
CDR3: CASSSPTKETQYF
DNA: TGTGCCAGCAGTTCCCCCACGAAAGAGACCCAGTACTTC

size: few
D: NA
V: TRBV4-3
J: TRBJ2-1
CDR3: CAGSQSTSFPDEQFF
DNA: TGCGCCGGCAGCCAGAGCACTAGCTTTCCCGATGAGCAGTTCTTC

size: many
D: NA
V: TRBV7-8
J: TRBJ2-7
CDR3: CASSLGGRSYEQYF
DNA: TGTGCCAGCAGCTTAGGAGGCCGTTCCTACGAGCAGTACTTC

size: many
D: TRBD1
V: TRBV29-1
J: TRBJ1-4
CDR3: CSVGGAGEKLFF
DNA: TGCAGCGTAGGGGGCGCGGGGGAAAAACTGTTTTTT

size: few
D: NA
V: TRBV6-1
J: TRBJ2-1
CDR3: CASGINEQFF
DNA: TGTGCCAGCGGAATCAATGAGCAGTTCTTC

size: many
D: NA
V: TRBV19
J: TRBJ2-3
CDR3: CASSIVGQPTDTQYF
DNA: TGTGCCAGTAGTATCGTCGGACAGCCCACAGATACGCAGTATTTT

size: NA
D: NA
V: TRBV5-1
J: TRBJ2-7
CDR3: CAGSLPGNYEQYF
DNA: TGCGCCGGCAGCTTGCCCGGAAACTACGAGCAGTACTTC

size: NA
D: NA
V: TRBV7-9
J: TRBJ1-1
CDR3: CASSNSNRGAGTDAFF
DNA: TGTGCCAGCAGCAATTCTAATCGGGGGGCTGGCACTGATGCTTTCTTT

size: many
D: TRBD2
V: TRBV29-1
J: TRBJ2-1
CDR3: CSVVGGSGSYNEQFF
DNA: TGCAGCGTTGTCGGCGGGAGTGGCTCCTACAATGAGCAGTTCTTC

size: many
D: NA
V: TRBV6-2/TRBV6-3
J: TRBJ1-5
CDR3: CASSYSPGKGSNQPQHF
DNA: TGTGCCAGCAGTTACTCGCCGGGGAAGGGGAGCAATCAGCCCCAGCATTTT

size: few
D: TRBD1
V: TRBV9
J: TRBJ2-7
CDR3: CASSVEPDPRGRKEQYF
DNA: TGTGCCAGCAGCGTAGAGCCCGATCCCAGGGGGCGAAAAGAGCAGTACTTC

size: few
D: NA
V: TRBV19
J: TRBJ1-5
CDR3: CASSIRGSTYSNQPQHF
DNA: TGTGCCAGTAGTATAAGGGGCAGCACGTATAGCAATCAGCCCCAGCATTTT

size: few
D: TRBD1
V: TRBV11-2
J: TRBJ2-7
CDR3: CASSLWTGDYEQYF
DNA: TGTGCCAGCAGCCTATGGACAGGGGACTACGAGCAGTACTTC

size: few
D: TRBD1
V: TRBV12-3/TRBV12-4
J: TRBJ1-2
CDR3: CASSSQGENYGYTF
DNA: TGTGCCAGCAGTTCCCAGGGGGAGAACTATGGCTACACCTTC

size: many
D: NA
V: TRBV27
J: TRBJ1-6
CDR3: CASSFQGRSYNSPLHF
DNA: TGTGCCAGCAGTTTTCAGGGGCGTTCCTATAATTCACCCCTCCACTTT

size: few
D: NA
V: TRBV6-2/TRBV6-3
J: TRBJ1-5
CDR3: CASSDLGTVNQPQHF
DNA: TGTGCCAGCAGTGACCTAGGGACGGTCAATCAGCCCCAGCATTTT

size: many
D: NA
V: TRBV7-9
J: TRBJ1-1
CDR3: CASSLALGRNTEAFF
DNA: TGTGCCAGCAGCTTAGCGCTCGGCAGAAACACTGAAGCTTTCTTT